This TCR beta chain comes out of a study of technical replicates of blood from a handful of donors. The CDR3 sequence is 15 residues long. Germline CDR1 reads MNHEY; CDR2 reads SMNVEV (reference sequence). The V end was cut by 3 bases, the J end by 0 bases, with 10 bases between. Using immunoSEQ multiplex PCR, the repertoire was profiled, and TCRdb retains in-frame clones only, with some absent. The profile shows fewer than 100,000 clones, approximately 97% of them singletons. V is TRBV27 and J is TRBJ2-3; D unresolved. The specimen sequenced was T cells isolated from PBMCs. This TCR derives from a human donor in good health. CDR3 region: CASSLGVSSTDTQYF. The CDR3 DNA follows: TGTGCCAGCAGTTTGGGCGTTAGTAGCACAGATACGCAGTATTTT.